The T cell receptor (beta chain) under discussion was sequenced for a study of graft-versus-host responses after intestinal transplantation. Looking at the study overall: Among the recipients, transplants were multivisceral, liver-intestinal, or isolated intestinal. Study-wide findings and caveats: In recipient marrow, GvH clones were found, and some appeared first in ileum or blood.

The CDR3 loop spans 13 amino acids. The germline V gene encodes CDR1 SQVTM and CDR2 ANQGSEA. The V end was cut by 3 bases, the J end by 1 base, with 9 bases between. Note on this clone: What it binds is unknown.

Assay used: immunoSEQ multiplex PCR; TCRdb lists only in-frame clones, some missing. The table has about 39,000 clones, 80% to 95% seen once. This chain joins TRBV29-1 and TRBJ1-1, with D hard to call. The specimen was PBMCs, collected approximately 100 weeks after intestinal transplantation. The origin of this receptor is a human patient who received an intestinal transplant, so some T cells may come from the graft donor. For the CDR3, the DNA is TGCAGCGTTGAGCGGGTTTGGAACACTGAAGCTTTCTTT. This gives the protein CSVERVWNTEAFF.